The source of this TCR beta chain is a study of CD8+ T cells in alopecia areata. Study-level information: Patients received oral tofacitinib, 5 to 10 mg twice daily, for moderate-to-severe alopecia areata.

In each case, RNA was isolated and then reverse transcribed into cDNA as the sequencing template. Method: immunoSEQ multiplex PCR; TCRdb's copy keeps in-frame clones and lacks some. Of fewer than 100,000 clones listed, less than 50% are singletons. Obtained from alopecia areata patients were lesional scalp punch biopsies along with peripheral blood. Points on this clone: Antigen specificity is unknown.

Germline V lookup: CDR1 SGHRS, CDR2 YFSETQ. With 4 bases removed from V and 0 bases from J, the gap between germline ends came to 17 bases. CDR3 length: 16 residues. General study points: Patients shared TCRs less clearly than mice did, possibly for HLA-related reasons.

This rearrangement joins TRBV5-1 to TRBJ2-7; no reliable D call. The receptor comes from a human donor with alopecia areata. The sequenced sample consisted of CD4+ T cells sorted from blood. The CDR3 nucleotides read TGCGCCAGCAGCAACCGATACATGGGGTCCTCCTACGAGCAGTACTTC. Protein sequence: CASSNRYMGSSYEQYF.